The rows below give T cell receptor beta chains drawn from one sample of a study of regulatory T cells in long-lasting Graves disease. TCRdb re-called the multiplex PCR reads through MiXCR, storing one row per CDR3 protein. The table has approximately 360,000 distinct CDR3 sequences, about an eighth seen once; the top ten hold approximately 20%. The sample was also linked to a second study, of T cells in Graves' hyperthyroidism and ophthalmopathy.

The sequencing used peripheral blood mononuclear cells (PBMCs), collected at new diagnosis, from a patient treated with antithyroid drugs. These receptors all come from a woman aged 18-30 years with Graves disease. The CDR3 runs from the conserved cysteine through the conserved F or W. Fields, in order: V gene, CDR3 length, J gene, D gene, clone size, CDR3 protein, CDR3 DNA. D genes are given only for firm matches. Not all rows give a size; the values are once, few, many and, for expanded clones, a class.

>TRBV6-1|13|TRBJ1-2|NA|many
CASSEFTGPGYTF
TGTGCCAGCAGTGAATTCACAGGCCCTGGCTACACCTTC
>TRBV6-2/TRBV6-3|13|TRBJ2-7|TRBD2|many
CASSQREGYEQYF
TGTGCCAGCAGTCAGCGGGAGGGGTACGAGCAGTACTTC
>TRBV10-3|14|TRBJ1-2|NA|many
CAISATTETYGYTF
TGTGCCATCAGTGCAACGACAGAGACCTATGGCTACACCTTC
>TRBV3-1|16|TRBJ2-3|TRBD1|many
CASSRPRDRLTNTQYF
TGTGCCAGCAGCCGGCCGCGGGACAGGTTAACCAATACGCAGTATTTT
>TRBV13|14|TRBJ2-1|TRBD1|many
CASSPGQAYNEQFF
TGTGCCAGCAGCCCGGGACAGGCGTACAATGAGCAGTTCTTC
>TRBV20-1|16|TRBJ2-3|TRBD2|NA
CSARYPTSGRTDTQYF
TGCAGTGCTAGATATCCGACTAGCGGGAGAACAGATACGCAGTATTTT
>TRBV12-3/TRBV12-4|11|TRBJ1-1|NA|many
CASGLGPEAFF
TGTGCCAGTGGACTGGGACCTGAAGCTTTCTTT
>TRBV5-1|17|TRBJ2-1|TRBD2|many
CASSPNLAGGTYNEQFF
TGCGCCAGCAGCCCAAACTTAGCGGGAGGCACCTACAATGAGCAGTTCTTC
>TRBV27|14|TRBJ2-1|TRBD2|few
CASSLTSRNNEQFF
TGTGCCAGCAGTCTGACTAGCCGGAACAATGAGCAGTTCTTC
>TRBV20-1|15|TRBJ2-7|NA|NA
CSAPPGDLSPYEQYF
TGCAGTGCTCCGCCGGGAGATCTATCACCCTACGAGCAGTACTTC
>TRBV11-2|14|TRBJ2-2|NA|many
CASSLQPGVGELFF
TGTGCCAGCAGCTTACAGCCAGGGGTCGGGGAGCTGTTTTTT
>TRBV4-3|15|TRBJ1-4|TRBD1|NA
CASGQDGTDNEKLFF
TGCGCCAGCGGCCAGGACGGGACAGATAATGAAAAACTGTTTTTT
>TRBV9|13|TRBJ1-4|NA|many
CASSVAGGEKLFF
TGTGCCAGCAGCGTAGCTGGAGGAGAAAAACTGTTTTTT
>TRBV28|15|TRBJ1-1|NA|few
CASSLALHWSTEAFF
TGTGCCAGCAGCTTGGCCCTACACTGGAGCACTGAAGCTTTCTTT
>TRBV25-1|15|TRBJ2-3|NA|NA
CASSDPAESTDTQYF
TGTGCCAGCAGTGACCCAGCGGAAAGCACAGATACGCAGTATTTT
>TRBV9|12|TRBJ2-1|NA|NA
CASSAEAGEQFF
TGTGCCAGCAGCGCCGAAGCCGGTGAGCAGTTCTTC
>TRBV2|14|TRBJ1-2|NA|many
CASSGRRANYGYTF
TGTGCCAGCAGTGGTAGGCGGGCGAACTATGGCTACACCTTC
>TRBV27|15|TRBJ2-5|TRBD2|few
CASSTFGGVQETQYF
TGTGCCAGCAGTACTTTTGGGGGGGTCCAAGAGACCCAGTACTTC
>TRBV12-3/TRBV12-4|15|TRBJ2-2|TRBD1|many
CASSFGTGYTGELFF
TGTGCCAGCAGTTTTGGGACAGGGTACACCGGGGAGCTGTTTTTT
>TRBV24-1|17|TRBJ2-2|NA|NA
CATSDPRRDKNTGELFF
TGTGCCACCAGTGATCCCAGGAGGGACAAGAACACCGGGGAGCTGTTTTTT
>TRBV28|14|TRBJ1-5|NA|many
CASSPDPPNQPQHF
TGTGCCAGCAGTCCCGATCCCCCGAATCAGCCCCAGCATTTT
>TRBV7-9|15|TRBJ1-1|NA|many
CASSSSVWGRTEAFF
TGTGCCAGCAGCTCCTCCGTGTGGGGTAGAACTGAAGCTTTCTTT
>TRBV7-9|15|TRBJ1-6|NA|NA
CASSFIGMNNSPLHF
TGTGCCAGCAGCTTTATAGGGATGAATAATTCACCCCTCCACTTT
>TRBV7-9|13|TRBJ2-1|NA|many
CASSRNPPDEQFF
TGTGCCAGCAGCAGAAACCCGCCGGATGAGCAGTTCTTC
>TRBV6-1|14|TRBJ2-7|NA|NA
CASSPRTLSSEQYF
TGTGCCAGCAGTCCTCGGACCCTATCGTCCGAGCAGTACTTC